The source of this T cell receptor (beta chain) is a study of blood T cell repertoires in COVID-19. Study in general: From T cells, B-cell-depleted T cells, or PBMCs came the material, which was cDNA or gDNA.

Authors' processing steps: Quantification of nucleated cells was approximated via reference gene primer amplification. Here immunoSEQ multiplex PCR was the method, and the copy in TCRdb shows in-frame clones only, minus some. That table gives V, J and clone size, and the DNA gave D and trimming. The table has just over 650,000 clones, just under 90% seen once. This clone occurred once. Unmatched junction bases numbered 11, after V lost 4 bases and J lost 0 bases. Germline assignment: CDR1 SGHTA and CDR2 FQGNSA. The CDR3 consists of 18 residues. V and J are TRBV7-2 and TRBJ1-3; 8 bases are shared with TRBD1. The source material was peripheral blood. The TCR was taken from a woman younger than 30 with acute or convalescent COVID-19. This CDR3 is CASSWEYRGSSSGNTIYF. The DNA of the CDR3 is TGTGCCAGCAGCTGGGAGTACAGGGGGTCGAGCTCTGGAAACACCATATATTTT.